This T cell receptor beta chain is drawn from a study of blood T cell repertoires in COVID-19. About the research overall: The origin of the acute and convalescent COVID-19 samples was the United States, Italy and Spain. In each case, the material was cDNA or gDNA derived from T cells, B-cell-depleted T cells, or PBMCs.

The length of the CDR3 is 15 residues. The germline V gene encodes CDR1 SGHNT and CDR2 YYREEE (reference sequence). V was cut by 1 base and J by 0 bases, with 9 bases left in between. Enrolled through a virtual design, the participants were between about 18 and 100 years of age and came from about two dozen US areas. Authors' data handling: Reference gene primers were amplified, and this amplification served to estimate nucleated cell counts. Repertoires were generated with immunoSEQ multiplex PCR, while TCRdb's copy carries only in-frame clones and drops some. Clonal size and the V and J genes are those of that table, whereas D and trimming came from the DNA. The sample yields a few hundred thousand clones, around four fifths seen once.

This receptor was obtained from a man aged 30 to 39 with acute COVID-19. Sequences were obtained from PBMCs or T cells enriched from blood (not recorded which). V is TRBV5-4 and J is TRBJ2-3; D unresolved. CDR3 sequence reads: CASSLFFSSTDTQYF. In nucleotides, the CDR3 is TGTGCCAGCAGCTTGTTCTTTTCTAGCACAGATACGCAGTATTTT.